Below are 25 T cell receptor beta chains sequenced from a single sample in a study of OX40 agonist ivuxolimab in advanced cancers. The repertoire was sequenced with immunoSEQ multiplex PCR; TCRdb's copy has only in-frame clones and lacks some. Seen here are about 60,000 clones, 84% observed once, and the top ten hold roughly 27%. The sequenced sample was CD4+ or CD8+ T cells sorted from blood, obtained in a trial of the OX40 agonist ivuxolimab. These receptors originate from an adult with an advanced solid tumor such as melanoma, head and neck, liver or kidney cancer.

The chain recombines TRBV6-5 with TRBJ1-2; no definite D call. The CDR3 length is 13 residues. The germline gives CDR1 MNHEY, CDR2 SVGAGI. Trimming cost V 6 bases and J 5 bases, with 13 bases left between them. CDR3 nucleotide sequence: TGTGCCAGCAGGAAGGATGGGGTGTATGGCTACACCTTC. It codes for CASRKDGVYGYTF.

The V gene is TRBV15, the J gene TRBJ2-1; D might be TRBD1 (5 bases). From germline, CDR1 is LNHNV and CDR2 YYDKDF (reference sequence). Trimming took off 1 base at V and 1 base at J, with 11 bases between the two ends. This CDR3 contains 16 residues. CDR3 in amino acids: CATSRGGSLSYNEQFF. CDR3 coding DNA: TGTGCCACCAGCAGAGGGGGCAGCCTGTCCTACAATGAGCAGTTCTTC.

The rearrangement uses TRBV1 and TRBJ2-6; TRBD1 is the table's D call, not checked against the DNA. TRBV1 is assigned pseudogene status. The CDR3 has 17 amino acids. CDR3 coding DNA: TGCACCAGCAGAAATTGTTGTGCACAAAGTCGGGCCAACGTCCTGACTTTC. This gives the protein CTSRNCCAQSRANVLTF.

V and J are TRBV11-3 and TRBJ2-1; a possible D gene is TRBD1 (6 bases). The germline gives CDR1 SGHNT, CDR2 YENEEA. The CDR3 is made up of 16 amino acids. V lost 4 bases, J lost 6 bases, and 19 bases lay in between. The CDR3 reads CASSYTLTGTANEQFF. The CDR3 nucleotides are TGTGCCAGCAGCTATACTCTCACAGGGACGGCCAATGAGCAGTTCTTC.

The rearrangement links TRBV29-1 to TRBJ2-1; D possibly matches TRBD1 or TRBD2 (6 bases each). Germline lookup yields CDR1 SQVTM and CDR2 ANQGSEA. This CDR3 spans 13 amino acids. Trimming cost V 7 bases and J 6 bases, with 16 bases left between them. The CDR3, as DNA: TGCAGCGGCCGCGGGACACTGATCAATGAGCAGTTCTTC. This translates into CSGRGTLINEQFF.

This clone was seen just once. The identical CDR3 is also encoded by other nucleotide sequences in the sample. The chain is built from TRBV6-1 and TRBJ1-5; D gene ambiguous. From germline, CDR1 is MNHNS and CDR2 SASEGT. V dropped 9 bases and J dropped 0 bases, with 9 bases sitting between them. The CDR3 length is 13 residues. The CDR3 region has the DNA TGTGCCAGTGAAAAGTATAGCAATCAGCCCCAGCATTTT. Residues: CASEKYSNQPQHF.

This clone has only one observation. As DNA, the CDR3 is TGTGCCAGCAGTGCAGACCCCTCAACCAAAAACATTCAGTACTTC. It encodes CASSADPSTKNIQYF. The chain combines TRBV2 with TRBJ2-4, with D unresolved. Trimming stripped 4 bases from V and 2 bases from J, with 12 bases between. CDR3 size: 15 residues. Germline V gene data show CDR1 as SNHLY and CDR2 as FYNNEI.

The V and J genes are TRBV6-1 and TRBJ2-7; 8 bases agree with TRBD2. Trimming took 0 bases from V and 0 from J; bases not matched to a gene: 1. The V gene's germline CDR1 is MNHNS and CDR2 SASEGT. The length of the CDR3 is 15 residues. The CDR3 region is CASSEASGSSYEQYF. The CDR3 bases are TGTGCCAGCAGTGAAGCGAGCGGGAGCTCCTACGAGCAGTACTTC.

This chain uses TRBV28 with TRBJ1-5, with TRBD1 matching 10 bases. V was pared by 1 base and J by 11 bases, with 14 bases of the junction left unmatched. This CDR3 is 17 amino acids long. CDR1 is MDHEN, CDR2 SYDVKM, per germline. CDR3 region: CASSLFIPGQGTEAQHF. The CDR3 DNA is TGTGCCAGCAGTTTATTTATCCCGGGACAGGGGACCGAAGCCCAGCATTTT. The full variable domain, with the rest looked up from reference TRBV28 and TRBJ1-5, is DVKVTQSSRYLVKRTGEKVFLECVQDMDHENMFWYRQDPGLGLRLIYFSYDVKMKEKGDIPEGYSVSREKKERFSLILESASTNQTSMYLCASSLFIPGQGTEAQHFGDGTRLSIL.

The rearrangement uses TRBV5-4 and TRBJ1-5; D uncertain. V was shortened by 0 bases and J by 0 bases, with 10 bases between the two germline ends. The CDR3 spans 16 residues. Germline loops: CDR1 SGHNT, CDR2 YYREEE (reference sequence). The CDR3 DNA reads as TGTGCCAGCAGCTTGGGGGCCCCCGATAGCAATCAGCCCCAGCATTTT. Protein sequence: CASSLGAPDSNQPQHF.

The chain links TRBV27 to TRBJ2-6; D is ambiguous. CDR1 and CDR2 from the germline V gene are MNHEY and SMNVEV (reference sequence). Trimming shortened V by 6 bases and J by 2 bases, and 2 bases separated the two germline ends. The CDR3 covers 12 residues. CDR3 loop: CASSTGANVLTF. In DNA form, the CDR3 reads TGTGCCAGCAGCACTGGGGCCAACGTCCTGACTTTC.

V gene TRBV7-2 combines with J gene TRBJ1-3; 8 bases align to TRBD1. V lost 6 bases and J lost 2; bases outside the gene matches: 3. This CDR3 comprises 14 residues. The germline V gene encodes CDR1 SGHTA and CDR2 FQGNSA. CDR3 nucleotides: TGTGCCAGCAGGCAGGACAGGGCTGGAAACACCATATATTTT. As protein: CASRQDRAGNTIYF.

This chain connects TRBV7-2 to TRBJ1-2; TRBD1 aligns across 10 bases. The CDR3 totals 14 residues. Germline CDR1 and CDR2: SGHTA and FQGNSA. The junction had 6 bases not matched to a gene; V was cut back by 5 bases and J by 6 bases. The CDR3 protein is CASSERQGANGYTF. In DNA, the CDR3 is TGTGCCAGCAGCGAAAGACAGGGGGCGAATGGCTACACCTTC.

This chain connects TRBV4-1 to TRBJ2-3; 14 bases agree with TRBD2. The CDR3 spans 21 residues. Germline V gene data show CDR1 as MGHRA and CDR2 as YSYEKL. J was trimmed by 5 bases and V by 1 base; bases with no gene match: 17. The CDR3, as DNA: TGCGCCAGCAGCCAAGTGGCCCCGACCGGGACTAGCGGGGGTAAACGAGATACGCAGTATTTT. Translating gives CASSQVAPTGTSGGKRDTQYF.

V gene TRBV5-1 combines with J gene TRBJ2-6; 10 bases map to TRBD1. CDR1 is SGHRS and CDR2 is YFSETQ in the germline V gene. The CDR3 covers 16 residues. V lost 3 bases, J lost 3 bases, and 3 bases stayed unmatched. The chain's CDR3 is CASSWTGGGGANVLTF. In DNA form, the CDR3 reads TGCGCCAGCAGCTGGACAGGGGGTGGTGGGGCCAACGTCCTGACTTTC.

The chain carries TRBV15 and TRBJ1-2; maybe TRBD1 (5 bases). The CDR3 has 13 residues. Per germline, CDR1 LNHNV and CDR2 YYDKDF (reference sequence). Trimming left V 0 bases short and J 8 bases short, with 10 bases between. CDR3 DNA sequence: TGTGCCACCAGCAGAGACAGGGTGGGCGGCTACACCTTC. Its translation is CATSRDRVGGYTF.

The DNA for the CDR3 is TGTGCCAGTAGTAAGGGGGCCACCTACAATGAGCAGTTCTTC. It yields the protein CASSKGATYNEQFF. This chain uses TRBV19 with TRBJ2-1; 7 positions agree with TRBD1. CDR3 length equals 14 residues. V dropped 4 bases and J dropped 2; count of bases not matched to a gene: 2. The germline V gene encodes CDR1 LNHDA and CDR2 SQIVND (reference sequence).

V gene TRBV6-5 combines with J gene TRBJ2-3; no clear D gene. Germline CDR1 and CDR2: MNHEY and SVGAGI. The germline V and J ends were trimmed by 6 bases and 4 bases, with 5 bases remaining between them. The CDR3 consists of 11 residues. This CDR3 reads CASRSPDTQYF. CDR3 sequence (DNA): TGTGCCAGCAGATCCCCAGATACGCAGTATTTT.

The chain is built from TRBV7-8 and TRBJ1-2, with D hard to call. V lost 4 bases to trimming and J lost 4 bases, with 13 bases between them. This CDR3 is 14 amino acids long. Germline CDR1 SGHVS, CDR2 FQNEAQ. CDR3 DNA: TGTGCCAGCAGCTCCAGGAGGTTTGGCTATGGCTACACCTTC. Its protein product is CASSSRRFGYGYTF.

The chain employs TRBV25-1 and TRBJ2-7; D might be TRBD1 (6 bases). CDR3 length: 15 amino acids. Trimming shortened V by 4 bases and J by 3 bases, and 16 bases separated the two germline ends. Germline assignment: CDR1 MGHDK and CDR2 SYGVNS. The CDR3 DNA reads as TGTGCCAGCAGTGTGGGGACATTTGGGAGCTACGAGCAGTACTTC. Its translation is CASSVGTFGSYEQYF.

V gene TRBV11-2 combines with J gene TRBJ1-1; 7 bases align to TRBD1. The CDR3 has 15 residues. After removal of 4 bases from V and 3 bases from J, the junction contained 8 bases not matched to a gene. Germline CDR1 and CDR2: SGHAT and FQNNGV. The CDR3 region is CASSSTDRFYTEAFF. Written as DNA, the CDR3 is TGTGCCAGCAGCTCTACGGACAGGTTCTACACTGAAGCTTTCTTT.

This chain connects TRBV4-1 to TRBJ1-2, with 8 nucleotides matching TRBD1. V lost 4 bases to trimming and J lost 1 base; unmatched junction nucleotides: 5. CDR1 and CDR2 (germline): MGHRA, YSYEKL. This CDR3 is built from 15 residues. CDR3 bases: TGCGCCAGCAGCCTCGGCAGGGGGCTTAACTATGGCTACACCTTC. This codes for CASSLGRGLNYGYTF.

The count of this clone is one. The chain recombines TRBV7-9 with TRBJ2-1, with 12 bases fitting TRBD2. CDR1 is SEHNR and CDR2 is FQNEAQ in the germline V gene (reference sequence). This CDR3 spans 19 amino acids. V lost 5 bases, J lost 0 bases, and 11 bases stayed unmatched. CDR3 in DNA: TGTGCCAGCAGCCCGAGGGGGACTAGCGGGTTCAGCTCCTACAATGAGCAGTTCTTC. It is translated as CASSPRGTSGFSSYNEQFF.

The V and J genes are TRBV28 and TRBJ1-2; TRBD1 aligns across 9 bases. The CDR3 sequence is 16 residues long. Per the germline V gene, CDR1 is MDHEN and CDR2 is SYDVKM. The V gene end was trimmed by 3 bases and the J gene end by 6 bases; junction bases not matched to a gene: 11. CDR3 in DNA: TGTGCCAGCAGTTTTAGTCGCCGGCGACAGGGGGATGGCTACACCTTC. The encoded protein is CASSFSRRRQGDGYTF.

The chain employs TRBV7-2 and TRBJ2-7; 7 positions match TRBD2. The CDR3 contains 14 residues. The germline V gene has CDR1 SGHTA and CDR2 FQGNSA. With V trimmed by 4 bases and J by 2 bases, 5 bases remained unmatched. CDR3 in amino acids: CASSSRGMAYEQYF. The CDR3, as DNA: TGTGCCAGCAGCTCGCGGGGGATGGCCTACGAGCAGTACTTC.